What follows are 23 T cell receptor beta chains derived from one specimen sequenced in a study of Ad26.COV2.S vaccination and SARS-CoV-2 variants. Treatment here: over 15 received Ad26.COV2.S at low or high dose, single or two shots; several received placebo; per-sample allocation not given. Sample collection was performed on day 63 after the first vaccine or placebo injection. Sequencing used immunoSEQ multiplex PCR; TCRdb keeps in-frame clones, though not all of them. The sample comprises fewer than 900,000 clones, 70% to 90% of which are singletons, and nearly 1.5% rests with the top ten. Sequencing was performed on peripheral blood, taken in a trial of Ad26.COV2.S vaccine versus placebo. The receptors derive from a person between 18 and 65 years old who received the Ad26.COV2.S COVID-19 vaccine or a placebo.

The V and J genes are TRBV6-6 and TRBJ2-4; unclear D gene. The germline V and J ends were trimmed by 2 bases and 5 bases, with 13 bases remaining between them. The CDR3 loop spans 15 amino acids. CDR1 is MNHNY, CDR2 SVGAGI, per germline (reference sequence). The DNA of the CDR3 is TGTGCCAGCAGTTACCACTTCACCATTGAAAACATTCAGTACTTC. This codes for CASSYHFTIENIQYF.

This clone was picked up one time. The DNA of the CDR3 is TGTGCCAGCAGTTTATCGGGGGCCGTTCAGCCCCAGCATTTT. It is translated as CASSLSGAVQPQHF. This chain joins TRBV27 and TRBJ1-5, with TRBD1 as a possible D gene (6 bases). Trimming pared 0 bases from V and 6 bases from J, leaving 9 bases between. The germline gives CDR1 MNHEY, CDR2 SMNVEV (reference sequence). This CDR3 has 14 residues.

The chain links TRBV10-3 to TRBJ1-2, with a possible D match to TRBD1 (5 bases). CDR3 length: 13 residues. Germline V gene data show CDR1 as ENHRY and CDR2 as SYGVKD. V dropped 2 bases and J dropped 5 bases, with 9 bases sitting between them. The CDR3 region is CAISEEGSYGYTF. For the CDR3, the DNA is TGTGCCATCAGTGAGGAGGGGAGTTATGGCTACACCTTC.

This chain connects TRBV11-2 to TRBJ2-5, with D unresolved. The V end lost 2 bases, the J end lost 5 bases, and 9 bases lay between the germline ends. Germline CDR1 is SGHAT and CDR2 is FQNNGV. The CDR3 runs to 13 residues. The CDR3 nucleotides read TGTGCCAGCAGCTTATTCCGAAAGGAGACCCAGTACTTC. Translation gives CASSLFRKETQYF. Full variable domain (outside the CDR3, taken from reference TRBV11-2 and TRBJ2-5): EAGVAQSPRYKIIEKRQSVAFWCNPISGHATLYWYQQILGQGPKLLIQFQNNGVVDDSQLPKDRFSAERLKGVDSTLKIQPAKLEDSAVYLCASSLFRKETQYFGPGTRLLVL.

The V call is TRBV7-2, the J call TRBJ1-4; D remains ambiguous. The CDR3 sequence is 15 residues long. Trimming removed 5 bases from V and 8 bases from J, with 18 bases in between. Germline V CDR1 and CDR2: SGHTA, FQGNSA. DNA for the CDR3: TGTGCCAGCAGCCGTGATGGGTTTTCTGGAGAAAAACTGTTTTTT. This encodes CASSRDGFSGEKLFF.

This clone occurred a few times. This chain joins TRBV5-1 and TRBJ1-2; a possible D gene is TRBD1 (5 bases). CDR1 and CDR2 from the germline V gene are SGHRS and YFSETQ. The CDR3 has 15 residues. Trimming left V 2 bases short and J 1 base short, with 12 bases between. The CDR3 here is CASSFSTGYNYGYTF. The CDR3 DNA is TGCGCCAGCAGCTTTAGTACAGGTTATAACTATGGCTACACCTTC.

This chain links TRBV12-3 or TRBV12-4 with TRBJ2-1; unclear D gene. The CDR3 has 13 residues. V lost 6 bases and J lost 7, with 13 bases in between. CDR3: CASSVNGVNEQFF. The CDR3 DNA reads TGTGCCAGCAGCGTGAATGGGGTTAATGAGCAGTTCTTC.

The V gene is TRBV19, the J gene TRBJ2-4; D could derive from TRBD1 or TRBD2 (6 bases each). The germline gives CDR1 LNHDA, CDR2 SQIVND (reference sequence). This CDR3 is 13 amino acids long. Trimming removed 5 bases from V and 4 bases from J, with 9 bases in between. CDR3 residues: CASSAGQKNIQYF. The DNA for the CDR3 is TGTGCCAGTAGTGCGGGACAAAAAAACATTCAGTACTTC.

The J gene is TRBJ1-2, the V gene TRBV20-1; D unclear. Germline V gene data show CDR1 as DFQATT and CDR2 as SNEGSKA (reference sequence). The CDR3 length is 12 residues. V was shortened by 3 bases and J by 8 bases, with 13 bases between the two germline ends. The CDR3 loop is CSASGQARGYTF. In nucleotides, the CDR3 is TGCAGTGCTAGTGGGCAAGCGAGAGGCTACACCTTC.

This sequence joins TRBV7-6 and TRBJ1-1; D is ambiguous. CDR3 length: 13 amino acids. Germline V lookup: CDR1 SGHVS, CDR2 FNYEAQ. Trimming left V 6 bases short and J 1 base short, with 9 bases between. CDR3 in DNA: TGTGCCAGCAGGGCGCAGACGAACACTGAAGCTTTCTTT. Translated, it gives CASRAQTNTEAFF.

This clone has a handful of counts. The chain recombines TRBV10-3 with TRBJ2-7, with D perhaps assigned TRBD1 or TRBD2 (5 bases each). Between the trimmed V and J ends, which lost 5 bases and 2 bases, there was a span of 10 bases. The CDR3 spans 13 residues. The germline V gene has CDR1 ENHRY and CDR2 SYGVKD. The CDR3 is CAISPGDPYEQYF. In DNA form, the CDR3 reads TGTGCCATCAGTCCCGGGGACCCCTACGAGCAGTACTTC.

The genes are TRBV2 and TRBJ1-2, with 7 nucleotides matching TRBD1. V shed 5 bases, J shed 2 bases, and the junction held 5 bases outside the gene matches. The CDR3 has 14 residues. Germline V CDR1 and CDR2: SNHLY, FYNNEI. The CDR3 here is CASSKGQLNYGYTF. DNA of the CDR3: TGTGCCAGCAGTAAGGGACAGCTAAACTATGGCTACACCTTC. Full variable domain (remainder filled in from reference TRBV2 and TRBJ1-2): EPEVTQTPSHQVTQMGQEVILRCVPISNHLYFYWYRQILGQKVEFLVSFYNNEISEKSEIFDDQFSVERPDGSNFTLKIRSTKLEDSAMYFCASSKGQLNYGYTFGSGTRLTVV.

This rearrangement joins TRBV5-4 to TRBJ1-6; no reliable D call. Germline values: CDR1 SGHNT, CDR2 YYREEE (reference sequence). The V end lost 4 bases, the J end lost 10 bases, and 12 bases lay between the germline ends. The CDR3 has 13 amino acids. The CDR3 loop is CASSRTQDSPLHF. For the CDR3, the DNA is TGTGCCAGCAGCAGGACCCAGGACTCACCCCTCCACTTT.

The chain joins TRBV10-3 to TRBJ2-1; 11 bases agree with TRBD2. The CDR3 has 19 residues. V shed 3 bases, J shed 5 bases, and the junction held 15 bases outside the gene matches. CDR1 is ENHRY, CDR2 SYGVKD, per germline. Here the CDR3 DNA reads TGTGCCATCAGTGAAAGGGCTAGCGGGAGGAGGTGGAACGACAATGAGCAGTTCTTC. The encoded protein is CAISERASGRRWNDNEQFF.

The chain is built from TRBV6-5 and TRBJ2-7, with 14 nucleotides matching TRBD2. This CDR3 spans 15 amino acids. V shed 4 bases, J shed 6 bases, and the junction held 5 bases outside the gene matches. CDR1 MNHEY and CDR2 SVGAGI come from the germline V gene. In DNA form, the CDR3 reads TGTGCCAGCAGTTCCGGGACTAGCGGGAGCCCCGAGCAGTACTTC. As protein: CASSSGTSGSPEQYF.

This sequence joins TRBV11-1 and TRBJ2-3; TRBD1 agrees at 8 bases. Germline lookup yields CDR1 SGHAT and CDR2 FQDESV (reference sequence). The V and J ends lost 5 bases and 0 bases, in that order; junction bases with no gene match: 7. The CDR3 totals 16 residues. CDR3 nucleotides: TGTGCCAGCAGCCCCGGACAGGGCATGAGCACAGATACGCAGTATTTT. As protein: CASSPGQGMSTDTQYF.

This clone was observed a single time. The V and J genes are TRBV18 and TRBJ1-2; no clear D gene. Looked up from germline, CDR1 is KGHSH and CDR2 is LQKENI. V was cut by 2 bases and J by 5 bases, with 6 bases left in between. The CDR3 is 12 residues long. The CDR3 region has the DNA TGTGCCAGCTCACCAGACGGTTATGGCTACACCTTC. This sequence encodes CASSPDGYGYTF.

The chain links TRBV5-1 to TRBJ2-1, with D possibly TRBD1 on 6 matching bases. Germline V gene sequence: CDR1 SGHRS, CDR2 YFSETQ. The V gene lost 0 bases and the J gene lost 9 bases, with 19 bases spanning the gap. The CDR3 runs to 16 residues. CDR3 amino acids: CASSLAGWGRSPEQFF. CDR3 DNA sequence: TGCGCCAGCAGCTTGGCCGGATGGGGGCGATCTCCTGAGCAGTTCTTC.

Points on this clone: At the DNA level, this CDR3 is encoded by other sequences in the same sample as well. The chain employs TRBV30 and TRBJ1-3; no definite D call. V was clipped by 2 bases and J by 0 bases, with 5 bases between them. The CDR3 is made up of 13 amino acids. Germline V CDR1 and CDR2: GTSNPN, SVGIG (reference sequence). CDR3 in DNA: TGTGCCTGGAGTTCCTCCTCTGGAAACACCATATATTTT. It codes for CAWSSSSGNTIYF.

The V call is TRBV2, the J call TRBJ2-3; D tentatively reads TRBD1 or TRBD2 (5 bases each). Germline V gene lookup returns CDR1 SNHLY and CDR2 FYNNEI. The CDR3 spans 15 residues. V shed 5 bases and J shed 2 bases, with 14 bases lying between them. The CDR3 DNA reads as TGTGCCAGCAGTCCTTCAACGGGGCTCACAGATACGCAGTATTTT. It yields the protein CASSPSTGLTDTQYF.

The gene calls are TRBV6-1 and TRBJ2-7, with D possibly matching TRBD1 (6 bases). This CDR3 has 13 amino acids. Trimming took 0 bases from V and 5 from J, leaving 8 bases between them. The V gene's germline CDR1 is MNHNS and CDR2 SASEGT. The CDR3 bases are TGTGCCAGCAGTGAAGCCCACAGGGACGAGCAGTACTTC. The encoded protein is CASSEAHRDEQYF.

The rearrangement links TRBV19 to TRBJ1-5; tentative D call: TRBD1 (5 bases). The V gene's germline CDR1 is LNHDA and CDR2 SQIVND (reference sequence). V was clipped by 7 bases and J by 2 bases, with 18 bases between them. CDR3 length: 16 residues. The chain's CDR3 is CASMGRRTDRNQPQHF. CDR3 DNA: TGTGCCAGTATGGGGCGGAGGACGGACCGCAATCAGCCCCAGCATTTT.

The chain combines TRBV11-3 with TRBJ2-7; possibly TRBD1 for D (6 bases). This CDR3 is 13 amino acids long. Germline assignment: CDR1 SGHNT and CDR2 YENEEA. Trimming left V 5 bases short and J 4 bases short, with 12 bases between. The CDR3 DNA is TGTGCCAGCAGCCGACAGGTAGGGTACGAGCAGTACTTC. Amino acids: CASSRQVGYEQYF.